This TCR beta chain derives from a study of cytomegalovirus exposure and HLA in healthy donors. Primers: 60 Vbeta forward and 13 Jbeta reverse. Per the original methods: An analysis performed later counted roughly 80 million unique TCR beta chains (roughly 10 million of them shared). Method: immunoSEQ multiplex PCR; TCRdb's copy keeps in-frame clones and lacks some. From that table come the V and J calls and clone size; the DNA was used to work out D and trimming. The table lists roughly 120,000 clones, around three quarters of them singletons. Study results and limitations: Reports state that TCR beta sequences accurately predicted most subjects' HLA-A and HLA-B alleles.

The CDR3 contains 16 residues. With 1 base clipped from V and 2 bases from J, the junction kept 5 bases outside the gene matches. Per the germline V gene, CDR1 is SGHNT and CDR2 is YYREEE (reference sequence). Points on this clone: The target antigen is unknown.

The rearrangement uses TRBV5-4 and TRBJ2-5; 10 bases align to TRBD2. The origin of this receptor is a woman aged 30 to 39 in good health and CMV-seronegative. What was sequenced was PBMCs. The CDR3 DNA reads as TGTGCCAGCAGCTTGCTAGCGGGGGCCCAACAAGAGACCCAGTACTTC. Encoded protein: CASSLLAGAQQETQYF.